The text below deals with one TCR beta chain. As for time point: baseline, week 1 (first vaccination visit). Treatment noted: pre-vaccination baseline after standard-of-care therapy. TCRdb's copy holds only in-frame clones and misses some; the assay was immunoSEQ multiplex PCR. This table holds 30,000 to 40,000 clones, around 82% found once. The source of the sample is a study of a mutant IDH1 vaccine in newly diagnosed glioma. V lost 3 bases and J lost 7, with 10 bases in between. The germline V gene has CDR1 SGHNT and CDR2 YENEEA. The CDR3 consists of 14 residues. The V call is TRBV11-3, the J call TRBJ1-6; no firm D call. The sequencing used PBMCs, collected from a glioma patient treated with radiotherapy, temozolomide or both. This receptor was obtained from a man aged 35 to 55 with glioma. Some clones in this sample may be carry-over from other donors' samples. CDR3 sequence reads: CASSFRSDNSPLHF. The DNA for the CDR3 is TGTGCCAGCAGCTTCCGTTCGGACAATTCACCCCTCCACTTT.